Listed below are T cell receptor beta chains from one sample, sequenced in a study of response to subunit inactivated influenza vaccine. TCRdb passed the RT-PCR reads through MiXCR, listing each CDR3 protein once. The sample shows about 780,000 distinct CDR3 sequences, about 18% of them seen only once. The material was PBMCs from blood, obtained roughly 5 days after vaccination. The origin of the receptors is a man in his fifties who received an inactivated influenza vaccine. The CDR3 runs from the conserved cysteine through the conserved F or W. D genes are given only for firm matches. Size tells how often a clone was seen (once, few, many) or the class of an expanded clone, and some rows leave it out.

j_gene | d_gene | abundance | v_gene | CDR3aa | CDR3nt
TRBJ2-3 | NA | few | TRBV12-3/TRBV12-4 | CASSHVLQGTDTQYF | TGTGCCAGCAGCCACGTTTTACAGGGCACAGATACGCAGTATTTT
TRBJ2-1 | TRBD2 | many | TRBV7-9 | CASSLALAEYNEQFF | TGTGCCAGCAGCTTAGCCCTAGCGGAGTACAATGAGCAGTTCTTC
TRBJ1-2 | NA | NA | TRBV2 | CASSPDGGYGYTF | TGTGCCAGCAGTCCCGACGGAGGCTATGGCTACACCTTC
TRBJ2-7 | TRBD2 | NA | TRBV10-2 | CTSSEWGGEPLAVEQYF | TGCACCAGCAGTGAGTGGGGCGGAGAGCCGCTAGCGGTTGAGCAGTACTTC
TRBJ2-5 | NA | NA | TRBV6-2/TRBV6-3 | CASSWTNEETQYF | TGTGCCAGCAGTTGGACAAACGAAGAGACCCAGTACTTC
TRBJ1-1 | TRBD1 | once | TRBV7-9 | CASSPPTGAYEAFF | TGTGCCAGCAGCCCGCCGACAGGGGCCTATGAAGCTTTCTTT
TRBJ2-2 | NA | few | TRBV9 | CASSVADLKSGELFF | TGTGCCAGCAGCGTAGCGGACCTGAAATCCGGGGAGCTGTTTTTT
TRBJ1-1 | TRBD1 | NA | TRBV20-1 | CSARETGGSGGAFF | TGCAGTGCTAGGGAGACAGGGGGCTCTGGTGGAGCTTTCTTT
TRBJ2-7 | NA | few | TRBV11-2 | CASSLVLDGSYEQYF | TGTGCCAGCAGCTTGGTACTGGACGGATCCTACGAGCAGTACTTC
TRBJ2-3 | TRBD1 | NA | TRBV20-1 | CSARGSGTGGHTDTQYF | TGCAGTGCTAGAGGTTCCGGGACAGGGGGCCACACAGATACGCAGTATTTT
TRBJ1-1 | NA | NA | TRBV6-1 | CASSEGGGAFF | TGTGCCAGCAGTGAAGGAGGTGGAGCTTTCTTT
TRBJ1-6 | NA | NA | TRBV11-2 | CASSLGQAEPLHF | TGTGCCAGCAGCTTAGGGCAAGCCGAACCCCTCCACTTT
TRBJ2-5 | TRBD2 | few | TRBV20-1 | CSAPAGGIETQYF | TGCAGTGCCCCTGCGGGAGGGATAGAGACCCAGTACTTC
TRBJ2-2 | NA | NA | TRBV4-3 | CASSPPGVPGELFF | TGCGCCAGCAGCCCCCCAGGGGTCCCCGGGGAGCTGTTTTTT
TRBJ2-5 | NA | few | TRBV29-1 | CSVSYGQRGGRAQYF | TGCAGCGTTTCTTACGGACAGCGCGGGGGCCGTGCCCAGTACTTC
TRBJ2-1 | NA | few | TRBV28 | CASSFVGLVANEQFF | TGTGCCAGCAGTTTTGTGGGTTTAGTGGCCAATGAGCAGTTCTTC
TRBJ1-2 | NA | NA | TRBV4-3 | CASSLSRQSSLYGYTF | TGCGCCAGCAGCCTTTCGAGGCAGTCCTCCCTCTATGGCTACACCTTC
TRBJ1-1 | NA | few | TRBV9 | CASNREGSAIEAFF | TGTGCCAGCAACCGGGAAGGGTCTGCCATTGAAGCTTTCTTT
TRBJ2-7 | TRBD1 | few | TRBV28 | CASSLSGTGEDEQYF | TGTGCCAGCAGTTTATCGGGGACAGGGGAGGACGAGCAGTACTTC
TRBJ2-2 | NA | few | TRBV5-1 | CASSLAQRGTGELFF | TGCGCCAGCAGCTTGGCACAAAGGGGCACCGGGGAGCTGTTTTTT
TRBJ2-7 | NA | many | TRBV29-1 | CSVERAYEQYF | TGCAGCGTTGAGAGGGCTTACGAGCAGTACTTC
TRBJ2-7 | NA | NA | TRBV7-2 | CASSLESQQYF | TGTGCCAGCAGCTTAGAGTCCCAGCAGTACTTC
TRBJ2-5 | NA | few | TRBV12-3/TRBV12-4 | CASSKRQRLQETQYF | TGTGCCAGCAGCAAGAGGCAGCGTCTCCAAGAGACCCAGTACTTC
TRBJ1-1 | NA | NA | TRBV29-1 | CSVGLGENTEAFF | TGCAGCGTTGGTTTGGGAGAGAACACTGAAGCTTTCTTT
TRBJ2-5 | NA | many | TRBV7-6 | CASSLSLGRQETQYF | TGTGCCAGCAGCTTGAGTCTTGGGCGTCAAGAGACCCAGTACTTC
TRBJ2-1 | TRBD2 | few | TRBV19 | CASNPGTSVHEQFF | TGTGCCAGTAACCCCGGGACTAGCGTTCATGAGCAGTTCTTC
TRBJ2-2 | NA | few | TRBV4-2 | CASSQDALWRGELFF | TGTGCCAGCAGCCAAGATGCCCTATGGAGAGGCGAGCTGTTTTTT
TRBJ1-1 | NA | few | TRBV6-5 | CASSYSRQGDSEAFF | TGTGCCAGCAGTTACTCGAGGCAGGGAGACTCCGAAGCTTTCTTT
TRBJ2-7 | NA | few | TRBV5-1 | CASSLEFTWTYKKTPSYEQYF | TGCGCCAGCAGCTTGGAGTTCACGTGGACCTACAAAAAAACCCCATCCTACGAGCAGTACTTC